This T cell receptor (beta chain) was profiled in a study of shared clonotypes between healthy human individuals. Overall study context: Every donor yielded three CD4 naive, three CD4 memory, two CD8 naive and one CD8 memory plate.

Every one of the donors was a Caucasian adult that lived in Nashville, Tennessee. With regard to this clone: Antigen specificity is unknown.

TCRdb keeps only in-frame clones here, not all; method: immunoSEQ multiplex PCR. The sample lists about a million clones, 76% seen once, with around 1.4% in the top ten. The CDR3 is made up of 15 amino acids. After removal of 1 base from V and 6 bases from J, the junction contained 9 bases not matched to a gene. CDR1 and CDR2 from the germline V gene are SEHNR and FQNEAQ (reference sequence). Study findings and constraints: Among donors, sharing of clonotypes was expected to be affected by sequencing depth. A generally larger estimated richness was seen in naive subsets than in memory subsets.

This sequence originates from a man in his late teens or twenties in good health. The J gene is TRBJ2-7, the V gene TRBV7-9, with 7 nucleotides matching TRBD2. The sequencing sample was made of memory CD4+ T cells sorted from blood. Subset meaning: CD45RA-negative fraction. The CDR3 sequence: CASSLVVAGAGEQYF. CDR3 DNA: TGTGCCAGCAGCTTAGTAGTTGCGGGAGCGGGCGAGCAGTACTTC.